A selection of T cell receptor beta chains follows, all from one sample in a study of cytomegalovirus exposure and HLA in healthy donors. Libraries were prepared by immunoSEQ multiplex PCR; TCRdb keeps only in-frame clonotypes and omits some of them. The sample records roughly 220,000 clones, more than 75% being singletons. The sample was PBMCs. These receptors were obtained from a woman aged 40-49 years in good health and CMV-seronegative. Each CDR3 is given with its conserved first and last residue. The D gene is left open where the match is weak. Only part of the rows carry a size: once, few, many, or a class if the clone is expanded.

V: TRBV10-2
size: -
J: TRBJ1-1
D: TRBD1
CDR3: CATYRGLNTEAFF
DNA: TGCGCCACCTACAGGGGGCTGAACACTGAAGCTTTCTTT

V: TRBV7-3
size: -
J: TRBJ2-3
D: TRBD1
CDR3: CASRAGGSTDTQYF
DNA: TGTGCCAGCAGAGCAGGGGGCTCTACAGATACGCAGTATTTT

V: TRBV19
size: -
J: TRBJ2-1
D: TRBD2
CDR3: CASRTSAYNEQFF
DNA: TGTGCCAGCCGGACTAGCGCTTACAATGAGCAGTTCTTC

V: TRBV2
size: few
J: TRBJ1-1
D: TRBD1
CDR3: CASELTGAGSEAFF
DNA: TGTGCCAGCGAGCTTACAGGGGCAGGCAGTGAAGCTTTCTTT

V: TRBV10-3
size: -
J: TRBJ2-7
D: TRBD2
CDR3: CAISDPTSGSYEQYF
DNA: TGTGCCATCAGTGATCCTACTAGCGGGAGCTACGAGCAGTACTTC

V: TRBV11-3
size: few
J: TRBJ2-1
D: TRBD2
CDR3: CASSLTSGNNEQFF
DNA: TGTGCCAGCAGTCTAACTAGCGGAAACAATGAGCAGTTCTTC

V: TRBV28
size: few
J: TRBJ2-7
D: -
CDR3: CASTRQTLLEQYF
DNA: TGTGCCAGCACGAGACAGACTCTACTTGAGCAGTACTTC

V: TRBV4-1
size: -
J: TRBJ2-5
D: -
CDR3: CASSQEERETQYF
DNA: TGCGCCAGCAGCCAAGAAGAGCGAGAGACCCAGTACTTC

V: TRBV30
size: -
J: TRBJ1-1
D: -
CDR3: CAWIRGWSEAFF
DNA: TGTGCCTGGATCAGAGGGTGGTCAGAAGCTTTCTTT

V: TRBV28
size: -
J: TRBJ1-2
D: -
CDR3: CASRKGGKVYGYTF
DNA: TGTGCCAGCAGAAAAGGCGGGAAGGTTTATGGCTACACCTTC